This TCR beta chain comes out of a study of cytomegalovirus exposure and HLA in healthy donors. Turning to the study itself: Earlier work reported 90 million to 120 million unique TCR beta sequences from 180 million or so T cells. Ancestry clustering placed 70% to 85% of a few hundred genotyped donors in the Caucasian-associated cluster.

A word on this clone: Its cognate antigen is unknown.

The primer mix had 60 Vbeta and 13 Jbeta primers. Some clones are missing from TCRdb's copy, which holds only in-frame ones; the method was immunoSEQ multiplex PCR. The table includes around 120,000 clones, around 81% detected once. Study results and caveats: There were several of the most significant clusters that appeared linked to common viral pathogens in a later analysis. There were some 150 TCR beta chains listed as cytomegalovirus-associated.

The specimen sequenced was PBMCs. The receptor was isolated from a woman in her 30s in good health and CMV-seronegative.

The CDR3: CALTRDRRAGTQYF. The DNA of the CDR3 is TGTGCCCTCACCCGGGACAGGCGCGCCGGGACCCAGTACTTC. The rearrangement joins TRBV2 to TRBJ2-5; TRBD1 matches at 8 bases. The germline V gene encodes CDR1 SNHLY and CDR2 FYNNEI. Unmatched junction bases numbered 15, after V lost 11 bases and J lost 7 bases. The length of the CDR3 is 14 residues.